The rows below give T cell receptor beta chains drawn from one sample of a study of T cells after yellow fever vaccination. TCRdb itself ran the 5' RACE reads through MiXCR, one entry per CDR3 protein. The data contain 400,000 or so distinct CDR3 sequences, roughly a sixth of them singletons. The specimen comprised PBMCs, sampled before the yellow fever booster vaccination. Every receptor here comes from a man between 18 and 29 years old who received the YFV17D yellow fever vaccine. The CDR3 runs from the conserved cysteine through the conserved F or W. Fields, in order: J gene, D gene, clone size, V gene, CDR3 protein, CDR3 DNA. The D gene is left open where the match is weak. Only part of the rows carry a size: once, few, many, or a class if the clone is expanded.

J gene: TRBJ1-3
D gene: NA
clone size: NA
V gene: TRBV20-1
CDR3 protein: CSAASPLWKNTIYF
CDR3 DNA: TGCAGTGCTGCGAGCCCGCTTTGGAAGAACACCATATATTTT

J gene: TRBJ2-1
D gene: NA
clone size: few
V gene: TRBV7-2
CDR3 protein: CASSFRGGENEQFF
CDR3 DNA: TGTGCCAGCAGCTTTAGGGGCGGCGAAAATGAGCAGTTCTTC

J gene: TRBJ1-3
D gene: NA
clone size: NA
V gene: TRBV6-5
CDR3 protein: CASRVQRYGNTIYF
CDR3 DNA: TGTGCCAGCAGAGTACAGAGGTACGGAAACACCATATATTTT

J gene: TRBJ1-5
D gene: NA
clone size: NA
V gene: TRBV10-1
CDR3 protein: CATRDGPSGNQPQHF
CDR3 DNA: TGCGCCACCAGAGACGGGCCAAGTGGAAATCAGCCCCAGCATTTT

J gene: TRBJ1-5
D gene: NA
clone size: NA
V gene: TRBV27
CDR3 protein: CASSPRPVRPQHF
CDR3 DNA: TGTGCCAGCAGTCCCAGACCAGTGAGGCCCCAGCATTTT

J gene: TRBJ2-2
D gene: NA
clone size: NA
V gene: TRBV5-1
CDR3 protein: CASSVPVANTGELFF
CDR3 DNA: TGCGCCAGCAGCGTCCCAGTCGCGAACACCGGGGAGCTGTTTTTT

J gene: TRBJ2-7
D gene: NA
clone size: NA
V gene: TRBV11-3
CDR3 protein: CASSLQEASYEQYF
CDR3 DNA: TGTGCCAGCAGCTTACAGGAAGCTTCCTACGAGCAGTACTTC

J gene: TRBJ2-3
D gene: NA
clone size: few
V gene: TRBV7-9
CDR3 protein: CASSLDGGDTQYF
CDR3 DNA: TGTGCCAGCAGCTTAGATGGGGGAGATACGCAGTATTTT

J gene: TRBJ1-6
D gene: TRBD1
clone size: few
V gene: TRBV6-6
CDR3 protein: CASRQTQGNAPLHF
CDR3 DNA: TGTGCCAGCAGACAAACACAGGGGAACGCACCCCTCCACTTT

J gene: TRBJ2-2
D gene: NA
clone size: NA
V gene: TRBV7-6
CDR3 protein: CASKGGLVDGELFF
CDR3 DNA: TGTGCCAGCAAAGGGGGGCTTGTCGACGGGGAGCTGTTTTTT

J gene: TRBJ2-3
D gene: TRBD1
clone size: NA
V gene: TRBV3-1
CDR3 protein: CASSGTGGIYTQYF
CDR3 DNA: TGTGCCAGCAGCGGGACAGGGGGGATCTATACGCAGTATTTT

J gene: TRBJ1-1
D gene: TRBD1
clone size: NA
V gene: TRBV6-6
CDR3 protein: CASRLGQGLGDTEAFF
CDR3 DNA: TGTGCCAGCAGACTAGGACAGGGGCTGGGGGACACTGAAGCTTTCTTT

J gene: TRBJ2-5
D gene: TRBD2
clone size: few
V gene: TRBV3-1
CDR3 protein: CASRVSGVSETQYF
CDR3 DNA: TGTGCCAGCAGGGTTAGCGGGGTTTCGGAGACCCAGTACTTC

J gene: TRBJ2-3
D gene: TRBD2
clone size: NA
V gene: TRBV6-5
CDR3 protein: CASTWGTSGDPRTDTQYF
CDR3 DNA: TGTGCCAGCACGTGGGGGACTAGCGGGGACCCCCGCACAGATACGCAGTATTTT

J gene: TRBJ1-2
D gene: NA
clone size: NA
V gene: TRBV7-2
CDR3 protein: CASSSTRHYGYTF
CDR3 DNA: TGTGCCAGCAGCTCTACAAGGCACTATGGCTACACCTTC

J gene: TRBJ1-5
D gene: NA
clone size: few
V gene: TRBV7-2
CDR3 protein: CASSLTGTSNQPQHF
CDR3 DNA: TGTGCCAGCAGCTTAACAGGGACAAGCAATCAGCCCCAGCATTTT

J gene: TRBJ2-3
D gene: NA
clone size: few
V gene: TRBV7-6
CDR3 protein: CASSPGREADTQYF
CDR3 DNA: TGTGCCAGCAGCCCAGGGCGGGAAGCAGATACGCAGTATTTT

J gene: TRBJ2-1
D gene: NA
clone size: NA
V gene: TRBV7-9
CDR3 protein: CASMSTSREQFF
CDR3 DNA: TGTGCCAGCATGTCCACGTCTCGGGAGCAGTTCTTC